The source of this T cell receptor beta chain is a study of chemoradiotherapy in HPV16-positive cancers. Study overall: Functional T-cell assays on a couple of HPV16-positive patients' cells defined candidate HPV-specific clones and common TCR motifs.

Trimming cost V 4 bases and J 2 bases, with 13 bases left between them. Germline values: CDR1 SGHRS, CDR2 YFSETQ. The CDR3 runs 14 residues. TCRdb's copy holds only in-frame clones and misses some; the assay was immunoSEQ multiplex PCR. The sample lists 30,000 to 35,000 clones, roughly nine tenths occurring once. Worth noting for this clone: Its antigen is unidentified.

General study findings and limits: In HPV16-positive patients, HPV-responsive T-cell expansion tracked better recurrence-free survival.

V is TRBV5-1 and J is TRBJ2-7; D gene unclear. The sample consisted of blood, taken from a patient who underwent chemoradiotherapy. The TCR sequence derives from a human donor with HPV-associated anogenital cancer. The CDR3 bases are TGCGCCAGCAGCCCTCCTGACACGACCTACGAGCAGTACTTC. Encoded protein: CASSPPDTTYEQYF.